The 13 T cell receptor beta chains in this list originate from one sample, sequenced in a study of Graves' ophthalmopathy and Graves' hyperthyroidism. Amplification of the TCR beta CDR3 regions used RNA transcripts (as template). The authors performed first-round RT-PCR with HTBI primers and then a second-round multiplex PCR. From the multiplex PCR reads, TCRdb called clonotypes with MiXCR, one entry per CDR3 protein. Counted here are over a million distinct CDR3 sequences, about 35% occurring once; the ten biggest clones make up around 10%. Material: peripheral blood or thyroid tissue (not recorded which). These receptors all stem from an adult man with Graves' hyperthyroidism.

Only a few counts were recorded for this clonotype. The chain recombines TRBV6-6 with TRBJ2-5; D is ambiguous. V was pared by 2 bases and J by 4 bases, with 11 bases between. Germline assignment: CDR1 MNHNY and CDR2 SVGAGI (reference sequence). The CDR3 totals 14 residues. CDR3 in DNA: TGTGCCAGCAGTTACCAGAGGATCATAGAGACCCAGTACTTC. This codes for CASSYQRIIETQYF.

The chain couples TRBV28 to TRBJ2-2; D is unresolved. V was clipped by 6 bases and J by 4 bases, with 15 bases between them. The length of the CDR3 is 15 residues. Germline CDR1 reads MDHEN; CDR2 reads SYDVKM. CDR3 sequence (DNA): TGTGCCAGCAGCTCGGGTCGCCGGTCCACCGGGGAGCTGTTTTTT. Its translation: CASSSGRRSTGELFF.

This clonotype was seen ten or more times. The V call is TRBV29-1, the J call TRBJ1-2; 8 nucleotides line up with TRBD1. The CDR3 is 13 amino acids. The V and J ends lost 7 bases and 0 bases, in that order; junction bases with no gene match: 4. Germline lookup yields CDR1 SQVTM and CDR2 ANQGSEA. The CDR3 is CSARTGTNYGYTF. CDR3 coding DNA: TGCAGCGCCAGGACAGGGACTAACTATGGCTACACCTTC.

The table lists this clonotype with a few counts. The germline gene is not matched at one end of the junction; a read error may be the cause. The DNA for the CDR3 is TGTGCCAGCAGTTACTCGTTCGCTCCTAGCGGGAGCTACGAGCAGTACTTC. This encodes CASSYSFAPSGSYEQYF. This sequence joins TRBV10-2 and TRBJ2-7; 10 nucleotides line up with TRBD2. There are 17 residues in the CDR3. Germline values: CDR1 WSHSY, CDR2 SAAADI.

Concerning this clonotype: This clone may be a read error of a much larger clone one base away. The J gene is TRBJ2-7, the V gene TRBV24-1; D gene unclear. Germline values: CDR1 KGHDR, CDR2 SFDVKD. The CDR3 is 15 residues long. Trimming removed 6 bases at V and 5 bases at J, with 19 bases between. The CDR3 DNA sequence: TGTGCCACCAGTCCTCATGCGGCTCTAAGGCACGAGCAGTACTTC. This sequence encodes CATSPHAALRHEQYF.

The rearrangement links TRBV20-1 to TRBJ2-7; 9 nucleotides line up with TRBD1. Trimming cost V 0 bases and J 4 bases; bases outside gene matches: 7. Germline CDR1 DFQATT, CDR2 SNEGSKA (reference sequence). The CDR3 contains 15 residues. The CDR3 here is CSARDIRQGEYEQYF. In nucleotides, the CDR3 is TGCAGTGCTAGAGATATACGACAGGGGGAGTACGAGCAGTACTTC.

This clonotype was observed a handful of times. At one end the junction does not follow the germline gene, possibly because of a read error. V usage is TRBV24-1 and J usage is TRBJ2-1; TRBD2 matches at 10 bases. The CDR3 has 14 residues. Per the germline V gene, CDR1 is KGHDR and CDR2 is SFDVKD. This CDR3 is CASSLGLAGDEQFF. The CDR3, as DNA: TGTGCCAGCAGTTTGGGGCTAGCGGGGGATGAGCAGTTCTTC.

The rearrangement uses TRBV4-3 and TRBJ1-3; possibly TRBD1 for D (5 bases). Trimming cost V 0 bases and J 1 base, with 13 bases left between them. The germline V gene has CDR1 LGHNA and CDR2 YSLEER. CDR3 length: 17 residues. The CDR3 region is CASSQDWGSPSGNTIYF. In nucleotides, the CDR3 is TGCGCCAGCAGCCAAGATTGGGGGAGCCCGTCTGGAAACACCATATATTTT.

V gene TRBV19 combines with J gene TRBJ1-5; D might be TRBD1 (5 bases). The CDR3 has 14 residues. The germline V gene encodes CDR1 LNHDA and CDR2 SQIVND (reference sequence). V dropped 5 bases and J dropped 8 bases, with 16 bases sitting between them. In nucleotides, the CDR3 is TGTGCCAGTAGTGTTGCGGGGGTTATGGAGCCCCAGCATTTT. Protein product: CASSVAGVMEPQHF.

The chain uses TRBV7-2 and TRBJ2-5; 11 bases agree with TRBD2. Germline assignment: CDR1 SGHTA and CDR2 FQGNSA. The CDR3 sequence is 17 residues long. Trimming at V came to 6 bases and at J to 2 bases, leaving 11 bases not matched to a gene. The CDR3 loop reads CASSSEGLAGGQETQYF. The CDR3 nucleotides are TGTGCCAGCAGTTCCGAAGGTCTAGCGGGGGGTCAAGAGACCCAGTACTTC. Together with reference TRBV7-2 and TRBJ2-5, the CDR3 gives the full variable domain: GAGVSQSPSNKVTEKGKDVELRCDPISGHTALYWYRQSLGQGLEFLIYFQGNSAPDKSGLPSDRFSAERTGGSVSTLTIQRTQQEDSAVYLCASSSEGLAGGQETQYFGPGTRLLVL.

About this clonotype: An end of the junction does not agree with germline; a read error may underlie this. The chain employs TRBV4-1 and TRBJ1-5, with D unclear. The CDR3 contains 16 residues. Germline V gene data show CDR1 as MGHRA and CDR2 as YSYEKL. The chain's CDR3 is CASSQELGRSAQPQHF. CDR3 in DNA: TGTGCCAGCAGCCAAGAGCTTGGCAGGAGTGCTCAGCCCCAGCATTTT.

This clonotype was detected many times. The CDR3 region is CASSTDRARVGELFF. The DNA of the CDR3 is TGTGCCAGCAGCACCGATCGGGCGAGAGTCGGGGAGCTGTTTTTT. The chain links TRBV13 to TRBJ2-2; no reliable D call. The CDR3 runs 15 residues. CDR1 and CDR2 (germline): PRHDT, FYEKMQ (reference sequence). V lost 5 bases to trimming and J lost 7 bases, with 17 bases between them.

There are a few counts of this clonotype. The CDR3 sequence is CASIGRDQETQYF. The CDR3 DNA reads as TGTGCCAGCATTGGCAGAGACCAAGAGACCCAGTACTTC. This chain uses TRBV2 with TRBJ2-5; no clear D. V lost 7 bases and J 0 bases, leaving 9 bases between the germline ends. The V gene's germline CDR1 is SNHLY and CDR2 FYNNEI. This CDR3 comprises 13 residues.